This T cell receptor beta chain is from a study of CD8 T cells in Susac syndrome. CDR1 and CDR2 (germline): MDHEN, SYDVKM. This CDR3 is built from 15 residues. The V gene lost 7 bases and the J gene lost 0 bases, with 13 bases spanning the gap. Random hexamers were used to reverse transcribe an amount of 0.5 to 1 ug RNA. TCRdb passed the immunoSEQ multiplex PCR reads through MiXCR, listing each CDR3 protein once. The sample lists 200,000 to 250,000 distinct CDR3 sequences, 85% to 95% occurring once. The clonotype originates from a human donor with Susac syndrome. The V call is TRBV28, the J call TRBJ2-1; D may match TRBD1 or TRBD2 (5 bases each). Material: CD4+ T cells from PBMCs. The CDR3 sequence: CASISEGSSYNEQFF. The CDR3 nucleotides read TGTGCCAGCATCTCCGAGGGGAGCTCCTACAATGAGCAGTTCTTC.